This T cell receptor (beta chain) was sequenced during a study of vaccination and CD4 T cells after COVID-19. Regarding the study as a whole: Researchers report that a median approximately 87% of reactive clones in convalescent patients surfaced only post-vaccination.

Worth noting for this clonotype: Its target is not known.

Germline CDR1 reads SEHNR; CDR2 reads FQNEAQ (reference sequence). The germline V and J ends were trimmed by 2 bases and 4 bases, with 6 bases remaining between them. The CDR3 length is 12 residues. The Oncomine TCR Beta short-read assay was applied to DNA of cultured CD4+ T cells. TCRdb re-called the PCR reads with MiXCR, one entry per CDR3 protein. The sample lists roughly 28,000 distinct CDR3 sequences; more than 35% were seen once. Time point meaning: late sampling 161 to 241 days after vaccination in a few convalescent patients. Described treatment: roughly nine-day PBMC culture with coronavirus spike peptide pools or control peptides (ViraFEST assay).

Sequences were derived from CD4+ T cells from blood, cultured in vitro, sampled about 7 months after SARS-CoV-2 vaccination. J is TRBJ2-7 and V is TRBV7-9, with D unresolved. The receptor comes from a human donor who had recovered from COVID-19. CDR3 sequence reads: CASSLTPYEQYF. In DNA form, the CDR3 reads TGTGCCAGCAGCTTAACACCATACGAGCAGTACTTC.